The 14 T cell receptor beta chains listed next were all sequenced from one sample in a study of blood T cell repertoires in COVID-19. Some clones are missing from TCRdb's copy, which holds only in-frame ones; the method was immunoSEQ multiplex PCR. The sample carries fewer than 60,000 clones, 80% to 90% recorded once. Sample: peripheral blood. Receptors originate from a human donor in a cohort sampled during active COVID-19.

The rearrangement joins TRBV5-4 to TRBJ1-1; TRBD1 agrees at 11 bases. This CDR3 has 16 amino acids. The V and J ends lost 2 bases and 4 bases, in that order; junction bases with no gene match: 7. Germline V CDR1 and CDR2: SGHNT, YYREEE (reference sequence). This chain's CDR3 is CASSFGQGARGTEAFF. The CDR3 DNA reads TGTGCCAGCAGCTTCGGACAGGGGGCAAGGGGCACTGAAGCTTTCTTT.

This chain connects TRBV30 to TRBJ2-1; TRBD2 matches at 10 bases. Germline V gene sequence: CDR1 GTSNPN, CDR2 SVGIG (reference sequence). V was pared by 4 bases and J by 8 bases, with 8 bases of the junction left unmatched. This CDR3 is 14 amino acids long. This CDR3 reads CAWNIAGGNDEQFF. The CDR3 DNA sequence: TGTGCCTGGAATATAGCGGGGGGCAACGATGAGCAGTTCTTC.

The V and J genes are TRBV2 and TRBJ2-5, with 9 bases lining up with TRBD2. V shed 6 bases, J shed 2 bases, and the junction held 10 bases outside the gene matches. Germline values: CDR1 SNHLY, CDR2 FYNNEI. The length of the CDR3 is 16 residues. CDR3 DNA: TGTGCCAGCAGGTCCCCAGGGGCGGGGGGGCAAGAGACCCAGTACTTC. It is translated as CASRSPGAGGQETQYF.

CDR3 nucleotides: TGTGCCAGTAGTATAGGAGGGCGTCCGCTTTATGGCTACACCTTC. Translated: CASSIGGRPLYGYTF. The chain uses TRBV19 and TRBJ1-2; no firm D call. V was shortened by 1 base and J by 5 bases, with 14 bases between the two germline ends. From germline, CDR1 is LNHDA and CDR2 SQIVND (reference sequence). This CDR3 comprises 15 residues.

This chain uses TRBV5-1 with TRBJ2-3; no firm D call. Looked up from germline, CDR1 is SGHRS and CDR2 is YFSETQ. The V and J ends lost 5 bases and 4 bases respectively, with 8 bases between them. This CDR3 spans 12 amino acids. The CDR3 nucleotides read TGCGCCAGCAGTAGGAGCTCAGATACGCAGTATTTT. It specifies CASSRSSDTQYF.

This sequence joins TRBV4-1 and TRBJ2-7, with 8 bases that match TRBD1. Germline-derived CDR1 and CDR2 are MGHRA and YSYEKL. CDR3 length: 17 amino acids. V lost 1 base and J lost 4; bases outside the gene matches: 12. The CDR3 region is CASSQVVGQGFSYEQYF. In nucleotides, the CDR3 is TGCGCCAGCAGCCAAGTAGTTGGACAGGGTTTTTCTTACGAGCAGTACTTC.

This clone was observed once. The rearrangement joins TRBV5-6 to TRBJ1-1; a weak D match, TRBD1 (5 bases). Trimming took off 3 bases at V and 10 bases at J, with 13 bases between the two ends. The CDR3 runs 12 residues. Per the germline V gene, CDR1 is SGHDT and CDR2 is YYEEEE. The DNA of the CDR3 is TGTGCCAGCAGCTCAGGGAGGTCAGGAGCTTTCTTT. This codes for CASSSGRSGAFF.

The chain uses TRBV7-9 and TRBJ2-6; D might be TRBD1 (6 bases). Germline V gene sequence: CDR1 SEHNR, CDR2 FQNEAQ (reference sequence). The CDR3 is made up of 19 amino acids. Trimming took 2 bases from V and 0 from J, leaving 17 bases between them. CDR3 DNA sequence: TGTGCCAGCAGCTTAATTGTAGGACAGTACCACTCTGGGGCCAACGTCCTGACTTTC. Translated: CASSLIVGQYHSGANVLTF.

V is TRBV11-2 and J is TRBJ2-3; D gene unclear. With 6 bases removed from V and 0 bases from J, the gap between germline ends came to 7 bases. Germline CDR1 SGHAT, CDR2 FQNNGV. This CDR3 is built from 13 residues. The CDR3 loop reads CASSLRSTDTQYF. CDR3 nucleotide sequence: TGTGCCAGCAGTCTACGGAGCACAGATACGCAGTATTTT.

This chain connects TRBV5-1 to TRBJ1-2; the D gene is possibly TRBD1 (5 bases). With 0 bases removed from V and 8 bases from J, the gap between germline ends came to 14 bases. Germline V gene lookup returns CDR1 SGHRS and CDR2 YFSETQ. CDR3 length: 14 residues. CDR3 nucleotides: TGCGCCAGCAGCTTGGAGGGGTTCTCTGGGGGCTACACCTTC. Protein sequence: CASSLEGFSGGYTF.

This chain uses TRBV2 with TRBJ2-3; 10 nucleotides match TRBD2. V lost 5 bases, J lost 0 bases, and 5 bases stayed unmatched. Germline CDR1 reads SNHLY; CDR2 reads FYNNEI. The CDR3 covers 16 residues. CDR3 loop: CASSLEAGGSTDTQYF. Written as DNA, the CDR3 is TGTGCCAGCAGTTTAGAAGCGGGGGGGAGCACAGATACGCAGTATTTT.

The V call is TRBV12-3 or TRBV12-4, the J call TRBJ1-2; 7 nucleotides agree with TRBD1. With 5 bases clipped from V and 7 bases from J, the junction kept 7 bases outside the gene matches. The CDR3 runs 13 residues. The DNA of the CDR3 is TGTGCCAGCAGTCCTTCAGGGGGTAGTGGCTACACCTTC. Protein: CASSPSGGSGYTF.

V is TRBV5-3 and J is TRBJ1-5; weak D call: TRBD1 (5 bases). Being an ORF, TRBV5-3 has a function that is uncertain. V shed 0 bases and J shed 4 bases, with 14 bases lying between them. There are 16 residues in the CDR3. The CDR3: CARSLEVGRGNQPQHF. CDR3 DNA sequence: TGTGCCAGAAGCTTGGAGGTTGGTAGGGGTAATCAGCCCCAGCATTTT.

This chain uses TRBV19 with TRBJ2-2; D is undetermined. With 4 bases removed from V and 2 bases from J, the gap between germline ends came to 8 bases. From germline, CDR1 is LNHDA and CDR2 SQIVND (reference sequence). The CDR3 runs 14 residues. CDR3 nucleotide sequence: TGTGCCAGTAGTACGACAAGAAACACCGGGGAGCTGTTTTTT. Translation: CASSTTRNTGELFF.